This entry is about one T cell receptor beta chain. These data are taken from a study of shared clonotypes between healthy human individuals. The table came from immunoSEQ multiplex PCR; TCRdb's copy has only in-frame clones and leaves some out. The table has about 490,000 clones, more than 75% seen once. CDR1 and CDR2 from the germline V gene are MDHEN and SYDVKM. CDR3 length: 14 amino acids. V lost 5 bases and J lost 4, with 14 bases in between. Sequencing used PBMCs. The source is a middle-aged woman in good health. Some clones in this sample may be carry-over from other donors' samples. This chain connects TRBV28 to TRBJ1-2, with D perhaps TRBD1 (6 bases). For the CDR3, the DNA is TGTGCCAGCAGTCTACCCGGACAGCTCTATGGCTACACCTTC. Amino acid sequence: CASSLPGQLYGYTF.